The 24 T cell receptor beta chains in this list originate from one sample, sequenced in a study of CD8 T cells in ankylosing spondylitis. One entry per CDR3 protein results from TCRdb running MiXCR on the 5' RACE reads. Found here are more than 95,000 distinct CDR3 sequences, roughly 8.3% of them singletons; the top ten hold roughly 9.9%. Sequenced sample: blood, either unsorted or a sorted T cell fraction (not recorded which). All receptors derive from a male donor with ankylosing spondylitis or in good health (not recorded which).

This clonotype was counted at least ten times. CDR3 sequence (DNA): TGCGCCAGCTCGACAGGGGGCGGCAATCAGCCCCAGCATTTT. It specifies CASSTGGGNQPQHF. The J gene is TRBJ1-5, the V gene TRBV4-1; 10 bases agree with TRBD1. CDR1 and CDR2 (germline): MGHRA, YSYEKL. Unmatched junction bases numbered 3, after V lost 8 bases and J lost 2 bases. The CDR3 has 14 residues.

The table lists this clonotype with many counts. Here the CDR3 DNA reads TGCGCCAGCAGCTCCCCGGAATGGCCAGTGAGCTCCTACGAGCAGTACTTC. Translated, it gives CASSSPEWPVSSYEQYF. J is TRBJ2-7 and V is TRBV5-1; D remains ambiguous. Trimming cost V 3 bases and J 0 bases, with 19 bases left between them. Germline V CDR1 and CDR2: SGHRS, YFSETQ. The CDR3 spans 17 residues.

In its sample, this clonotype was seen many times. The CDR3 nucleotides are TGTGCCAGCAGTTTATCCGAATATCAGCCCCAGCATTTT. Its protein product is CASSLSEYQPQHF. This rearrangement joins TRBV27 to TRBJ1-5; D unclear. Between the trimmed V and J ends, which lost 0 bases and 5 bases, there was a span of 5 bases. This CDR3 comprises 13 residues. CDR1 is MNHEY and CDR2 is SMNVEV in the germline V gene (reference sequence).

This clonotype was observed at least ten times. The chain carries TRBV20-1 and TRBJ2-7, with 8 bases lining up with TRBD1. J lost 2 bases, V lost 5 bases, and 5 bases had no gene match. CDR1 is DFQATT, CDR2 SNEGSKA, per germline (reference sequence). The CDR3 covers 13 residues. The CDR3 protein is CSAGQGTTYEQYF. CDR3 nucleotide sequence: TGCAGTGCTGGACAGGGCACAACCTACGAGCAGTACTTC.

Many counts were recorded for this clonotype. V and J are TRBV4-2 and TRBJ2-3, with TRBD1 matching over 7 bases. CDR1 and CDR2 (germline): LGHNA, YNFKEQ. The V and J ends lost 0 bases and 5 bases, in that order; junction bases with no gene match: 8. This CDR3 contains 16 residues. CDR3: CASSQERTGAGDTQYF. CDR3 DNA: TGTGCCAGCAGCCAAGAACGAACAGGGGCAGGAGATACGCAGTATTTT.

This clonotype was detected many times. The V gene is TRBV5-5, the J gene TRBJ2-7; 9 nucleotides align to TRBD1. CDR3 length: 15 residues. V was pared by 1 base and J by 4 bases, with 6 bases of the junction left unmatched. Per the germline V gene, CDR1 is SGHKS and CDR2 is YYEKEE (reference sequence). CDR3 sequence reads: CASSLPPGQGYEQYF. DNA of the CDR3: TGTGCCAGCAGCTTGCCACCGGGACAGGGATACGAGCAGTACTTC.

This clonotype has at least ten counts. J is TRBJ2-7 and V is TRBV10-3; possible D gene TRBD2, 6 bases. Trimming cost V 8 bases and J 2 bases, with 19 bases left between them. The CDR3 contains 15 residues. The germline V gene has CDR1 ENHRY and CDR2 SYGVKD. The CDR3 region is CAISEHRDWAYEQYF. The CDR3, as DNA: TGTGCCATCTCGGAGCACCGGGACTGGGCCTACGAGCAGTACTTC.

This clonotype turned up a few times. This chain links TRBV11-2 with TRBJ1-2; no reliable D call. Germline CDR1 reads SGHAT; CDR2 reads FQNNGV. The CDR3 is 13 residues long. V shed 3 bases and J shed 4 bases, with 9 bases lying between them. The CDR3 DNA reads TGTGCCAGCAGCTTCCACCAGGCCTATGGCTACACCTTC. This encodes CASSFHQAYGYTF.

There are many counts of this clonotype. The chain couples TRBV15 to TRBJ1-1; perhaps TRBD1 as D (6 bases). The V gene's germline CDR1 is LNHNV and CDR2 YYDKDF (reference sequence). This CDR3 is 16 amino acids long. V gave up 3 bases and J gave up 2 bases, with 16 bases separating them. CDR3 amino acids: CATSRLTGLRNTEAFF. The CDR3 DNA reads TGTGCCACCAGCAGGCTTACAGGGTTGAGAAACACTGAAGCTTTCTTT.

Ten or more counts support this clonotype. The V gene is TRBV20-1, the J gene TRBJ2-3, with D perhaps being TRBD1 or TRBD2 (5 bases each). V shed 1 base and J shed 2 bases, with 16 bases lying between them. The CDR3 has 16 amino acids. From germline, CDR1 is DFQATT and CDR2 SNEGSKA (reference sequence). The CDR3 reads CSARARKRGYTDTQYF. The DNA for the CDR3 is TGCAGTGCTAGAGCCCGTAAGAGGGGCTACACAGATACGCAGTATTTT.

The genes are TRBV29-1 and TRBJ2-3, with no clear D. V was cut by 7 bases and J by 4 bases, with 15 bases left in between. Germline V gives CDR1 SQVTM, CDR2 ANQGSEA. The CDR3 spans 13 residues. The CDR3 loop reads CSGDGGRSDTQYF. In DNA form, the CDR3 reads TGCAGCGGTGACGGTGGGCGGTCAGATACGCAGTATTTT.

Ten or more counts support this clonotype. The chain is built from TRBV6-6 and TRBJ1-2; the D is unclear. Germline CDR1 MNHNY, CDR2 SVGAGI (reference sequence). V lost 8 bases to trimming and J lost 8 bases, with 18 bases between them. The CDR3 is 13 residues long. CDR3 DNA sequence: TGTGCCAGCGGTGGCGAAAGGCTTGTGGGCTACACCTTC. Translation gives CASGGERLVGYTF.

This clonotype has just a few counts. The genes are TRBV7-2 and TRBJ2-7; TRBD1 is a possible D gene (5 bases). With 5 bases removed from V and 5 bases from J, the gap between germline ends came to 16 bases. The length of the CDR3 is 14 residues. In germline, CDR1 is SGHTA, CDR2 FQGNSA. The CDR3 DNA reads TGTGCCAGCAGCCGAAACCCAGGGCAGAACGAGCAGTACTTC. It translates to CASSRNPGQNEQYF.

This clonotype appeared many times. The rearrangement links TRBV27 to TRBJ2-1; no clear D. CDR1 MNHEY and CDR2 SMNVEV come from the germline V gene (reference sequence). The CDR3 is 15 residues long. Trimming shortened V by 4 bases and J by 0 bases, and 10 bases separated the two germline ends. The CDR3 region has the DNA TGTGCCAGCAGTTCTGGACGTGGCTCCTACAATGAGCAGTTCTTC. This gives the protein CASSSGRGSYNEQFF.

In this sample, this clonotype turned up many times. The rearrangement joins TRBV27 to TRBJ2-3, with D perhaps assigned TRBD1 or TRBD2 (5 bases each). Germline CDR1 and CDR2: MNHEY and SMNVEV (reference sequence). The CDR3 spans 13 residues. V was clipped by 0 bases and J by 9 bases, with 10 bases between them. CDR3 sequence reads: CASSLSRGETQYF. The CDR3 bases are TGTGCCAGCAGTTTATCGAGAGGGGAGACGCAGTATTTT.

This clonotype came up a few times. The chain links TRBV12-5 to TRBJ2-3; possibly TRBD1 or TRBD2 for D (5 bases each). V lost 1 base and J lost 2, with 13 bases in between. This CDR3 comprises 16 residues. Germline lookup yields CDR1 LGHNT and CDR2 FRNRAP. The CDR3 nucleotides are TGTGCTAGTGGTTTGGCCTCGGGGCGCATCACAGATACGCAGTATTTT. Translating it yields CASGLASGRITDTQYF. Full variable domain (missing parts from reference TRBV12-5 and TRBJ2-3): DARVTQTPRHKVTEMGQEVTMRCQPILGHNTVFWYRQTMMQGLELLAYFRNRAPLDDSGMPKDRFSAEMPDATLATLKIQPSEPRDSAVYFCASGLASGRITDTQYFGPGTRLTVL.

This clonotype was counted ten times or more. The J gene is TRBJ2-3, the V gene TRBV20-1, with D possibly TRBD1 on 5 matching bases. Trimming pared 7 bases from V and 0 bases from J, leaving 14 bases between. CDR1 DFQATT and CDR2 SNEGSKA come from the germline V gene (reference sequence). The CDR3 covers 14 residues. CDR3 in amino acids: CSVGPGPSTDTQYF. The CDR3 nucleotides are TGCAGTGTTGGACCAGGGCCTAGCACAGATACGCAGTATTTT.

The genes are TRBV20-1 and TRBJ1-1; D gene uncertain. Germline V gene data show CDR1 as DFQATT and CDR2 as SNEGSKA (reference sequence). V was cut by 6 bases and J by 6 bases, with 11 bases left in between. This CDR3 comprises 11 residues. CDR3 loop: CSARRTAEAFF. CDR3 sequence (DNA): TGCAGTGCCCGACGGACGGCTGAAGCTTTCTTT.

In this sample, this clonotype turned up a few times. The chain employs TRBV15 and TRBJ1-5, with 10 bases matching TRBD1. The CDR3 has 16 residues. The V segment lost 3 bases and the J segment 6 bases; nucleotides outside the gene matches: 8. Germline lookup yields CDR1 LNHNV and CDR2 YYDKDF (reference sequence). This CDR3 reads CATSRGDRGWSQPQHF. The CDR3 DNA reads TGTGCCACCAGCAGGGGGGACAGGGGATGGAGTCAGCCCCAGCATTTT.

This clonotype came up many times. J is TRBJ2-7 and V is TRBV10-3, with 9 bases fitting TRBD1. The CDR3 has 12 amino acids. The trim removed 10 bases at V and 5 bases at J, leaving 6 bases unmatched. Germline V gene data show CDR1 as ENHRY and CDR2 as SYGVKD. CDR3: CATRDRDNEQYF. The CDR3 bases are TGTGCCACCCGGGACAGGGACAACGAGCAGTACTTC.

This clonotype was picked up many times. The V call is TRBV6-2 or TRBV6-3, the J call TRBJ2-2, with TRBD2 matching 7 bases. Unmatched junction bases numbered 2, after V lost 6 bases and J lost 4 bases. CDR3 size: 13 residues. From germline, CDR1 is MNHEY and CDR2 SVGEGT. The CDR3 region has the DNA TGTGCCAGCAGCCTAGCGGCCACCGGGGAGCTGTTTTTT. Encoded protein: CASSLAATGELFF.

There are many counts of this clonotype. The chain uses TRBV6-1 and TRBJ2-5, with 9 bases aligning to TRBD2. Germline V gene data show CDR1 as MNHNS and CDR2 as SASEGT. The CDR3 is 14 residues long. Trimming took 7 bases from V and 7 from J; bases not matched to a gene: 10. The CDR3 here is CASTHSGGYGTQYF. The CDR3 nucleotides read TGTGCCAGCACCCATAGCGGGGGTTATGGGACCCAGTACTTC.

This clonotype was seen a single time. This may be a read error, as it is one base from a much larger clone. The genes are TRBV2 and TRBJ1-5, with 8 nucleotides matching TRBD1. The CDR3 spans 15 residues. Germline CDR1 reads SNHLY; CDR2 reads FYNNEI. This CDR3 is CARRGQETFAQPQHF. Written as DNA, the CDR3 is TGTGCCCGCAGGGGACAGGAGACGTTCGCTCAGCCCCAGCATTTT.

This clonotype was recorded at least ten times. DNA of the CDR3: TGTGCCAGCAGGTTCGACTTCGTCGAGGATACGCAGTATTTT. Translated, it gives CASRFDFVEDTQYF. The chain employs TRBV7-9 and TRBJ2-3; no clear D gene. CDR3 length: 14 residues. Trimming cost V 6 bases and J 6 bases, with 16 bases left between them. The germline gives CDR1 SEHNR, CDR2 FQNEAQ (reference sequence).